Below, 32 T cell receptor beta chains from the same sample are listed, as sequenced in a study of cytomegalovirus exposure and HLA in healthy donors listed by TCRdb under 2017. The library was made by the immunoSEQ multiplex PCR assay. For the multiplex PCR, a mixture combining 60 forward primers for TCR Vbeta segments and 13 reverse primers for TCR Jbeta segments was used. TCRdb stores this immuneACCESS table with in-frame sequences only. Part of the clones is absent; in the studies checked, under half of the shortfall reflects unresolved V genes, and no reason is known for the rest. The sample table shows approximately 290,000 clones, and 80% are seen once. The ten largest clones take up 0.3% to 0.35% of the sample. The sequenced material came from PBMCs. These receptors came from a girl aged 2 to 10 in good health and CMV-seronegative.

The chain employs TRBV29-1 and TRBJ2-1; D is perhaps TRBD1 (6 bases). CDR3 size: 15 residues. V lost 3 bases and J lost 0, with 12 bases in between. Germline-derived CDR1 and CDR2 are SQVTM and ANQGSEA. CDR3: CSVDPGQSSYNEQFF. The CDR3 region has the DNA TGCAGCGTTGACCCCGGACAGAGCTCCTACAATGAGCAGTTCTTC.

This rearrangement joins TRBV7-6 to TRBJ2-5, with D uncertain. V lost 8 bases and J 0 bases, leaving 4 bases between the germline ends. CDR1 is SGHVS and CDR2 is FNYEAQ in the germline V gene. CDR3 length: 11 residues. The CDR3 bases are TGTGCCAGCTCCAACCAAGAGACCCAGTACTTC. Residues: CASSNQETQYF.

This chain joins TRBV9 and TRBJ2-1; D unclear. The V gene's germline CDR1 is SGDLS and CDR2 YYNGEE. V shed 4 bases and J shed 6 bases, with 14 bases lying between them. The CDR3 is 14 residues long. CDR3 DNA: TGTGCCAGCAGCCCCTCGACCCGACTCAATGAGCAGTTCTTC. This translates into CASSPSTRLNEQFF.

The CDR3 sequence: CASSNQDSPRETQYF. The CDR3 nucleotides read TGTGCCAGCAGCAATCAGGACAGCCCTAGGGAGACCCAGTACTTC. The chain joins TRBV9 to TRBJ2-5, with D tentatively TRBD1 (6 bases). Trimming stripped 4 bases from V and 5 bases from J, with 18 bases between. Germline assignment: CDR1 SGDLS and CDR2 YYNGEE. The CDR3 is made up of 15 amino acids.

The CDR3 DNA follows: TGCGCCAGCAGCCCGGGGACAGGGGAGCATGAAAAACTGTTTTTT. Protein product: CASSPGTGEHEKLFF. The J gene is TRBJ1-4, the V gene TRBV5-1; 10 positions match TRBD1. The trim removed 4 bases at V and 6 bases at J, leaving 6 bases unmatched. This CDR3 is built from 15 residues. Looked up from germline, CDR1 is SGHRS and CDR2 is YFSETQ.

This chain connects TRBV5-1 to TRBJ2-1, with a possible D match to TRBD1 (6 bases). Trimming shortened V by 5 bases and J by 8 bases, and 14 bases separated the two germline ends. There are 13 residues in the CDR3. The V gene's germline CDR1 is SGHRS and CDR2 YFSETQ. The chain's CDR3 is CASRPGEFDEQFF. The CDR3 coding sequence is TGCGCCAGCAGGCCAGGGGAATTCGATGAGCAGTTCTTC.

This chain links TRBV4-2 with TRBJ1-4; TRBD1 aligns across 7 bases. The CDR3 totals 16 residues. Germline V gene data show CDR1 as LGHNA and CDR2 as YNFKEQ. Losses at the gene ends were 6 bases for V and 4 bases for J; bases not matched to a gene: 11. CDR3 sequence (DNA): TGTGCCAGCAGGGCAGCCCCACAGGGGATTAATGAAAAACTGTTTTTT. Translated, it gives CASRAAPQGINEKLFF.

This rearrangement joins TRBV18 to TRBJ2-2, with D possibly being TRBD2 (5 bases). The CDR3 totals 15 residues. The germline V gene has CDR1 KGHSH and CDR2 LQKENI. V lost 6 bases and J lost 0, with 11 bases in between. The CDR3 spells CASSYSASNTGELFF. The CDR3 DNA follows: TGTGCCAGCTCTTATAGCGCTTCGAACACCGGGGAGCTGTTTTTT. Drawing the rest from reference TRBV18 and TRBJ2-2, the complete variable domain is NAGVMQNPRHLVRRRGQEARLRCSPMKGHSHVYWYRQLPEEGLKFMVYLQKENIIDESGMPKERFSAEFPKEGPSILRIQQVVRGDSAAYFCASSYSASNTGELFFGEGSRLTVL.

The CDR3 loop is CASSSSGRAAGELFF. CDR3 coding DNA: TGTGCCAGCAGCTCCAGCGGGAGGGCCGCCGGGGAGCTGTTTTTT. The V gene is TRBV5-6, the J gene TRBJ2-2; TRBD2 agrees at 10 bases. The germline V gene has CDR1 SGHDT and CDR2 YYEEEE. The V and J ends lost 3 bases and 6 bases, in that order; junction bases with no gene match: 5. The CDR3 runs to 15 residues.

V is TRBV11-3 and J is TRBJ1-5, with a possible D match to TRBD1 (5 bases). The germline V gene has CDR1 SGHNT and CDR2 YENEEA. V lost 11 bases and J 5 bases, leaving 16 bases between the germline ends. This CDR3 has 13 amino acids. CDR3 region: CAGPGKLDQPQHF. The CDR3 DNA is TGTGCCGGCCCAGGGAAGTTGGATCAGCCCCAGCATTTT.

V is TRBV7-6 and J is TRBJ2-1, with TRBD1 as a possible D gene (6 bases). Trimming pared 7 bases from V and 6 bases from J, leaving 19 bases between. This CDR3 has 15 amino acids. In germline, CDR1 is SGHVS, CDR2 FNYEAQ. This CDR3 reads CASTPEGTTRNEQFF. Here the CDR3 DNA reads TGTGCCAGCACCCCAGAAGGGACAACCCGCAATGAGCAGTTCTTC.

This chain links TRBV2 with TRBJ2-5; perhaps TRBD2 as D (6 bases). This CDR3 is built from 17 residues. CDR1 is SNHLY, CDR2 FYNNEI, per germline. V was shortened by 1 base and J by 5 bases, with 20 bases between the two germline ends. The CDR3 region has the DNA TGTGCCAGCAGTGAAGGCTCTAGCGCCAAAGCAATTGAGACCCAGTACTTC. It codes for CASSEGSSAKAIETQYF.

CDR3 DNA sequence: TGTGCCAGCAGCCCCATCTACTCCGGGGAGCTGTTTTTT. It encodes CASSPIYSGELFF. This sequence joins TRBV11-3 and TRBJ2-2, with unresolved D. V lost 5 bases and J lost 6, with 10 bases in between. Germline V lookup: CDR1 SGHNT, CDR2 YENEEA. The CDR3 runs to 13 residues.

This clone showed up just once. V usage is TRBV7-9 and J usage is TRBJ1-6, with TRBD1 matching 8 bases. Germline trimming cut 7 bases from V and 9 bases from J; bases unmatched to any gene: 5. The CDR3 is 13 residues long. Germline assignment: CDR1 SEHNR and CDR2 FQNEAQ (reference sequence). This CDR3 reads CASNPTGASPLHF. In nucleotides, the CDR3 is TGTGCCAGCAACCCGACAGGGGCTTCACCCCTCCACTTT.

The rearrangement uses TRBV18 and TRBJ2-3; 9 bases map to TRBD2. Germline-derived CDR1 and CDR2 are KGHSH and LQKENI. CDR3 length: 14 residues. J gave up 6 bases and V 2 bases, and 3 bases lay outside the gene matches. The CDR3 DNA is TGTGCCAGCTCACCAGCGGGGGGGCGCGATACGCAGTATTTT. As protein: CASSPAGGRDTQYF.

The rearrangement links TRBV2 to TRBJ2-1, with D uncertain. The CDR3 loop spans 13 amino acids. Trimming cost V 8 bases and J 0 bases, with 8 bases left between them. Germline V gene lookup returns CDR1 SNHLY and CDR2 FYNNEI. CDR3 protein: CASSTGSYNEQFF. DNA for the CDR3: TGTGCCAGCTCCACCGGCTCCTACAATGAGCAGTTCTTC.

In DNA form, the CDR3 reads TGTGCCAGCAGCGTAGGGGGGGATAACTACGAGCAGTACTTC. Its protein product is CASSVGGDNYEQYF. The V call is TRBV9, the J call TRBJ2-7; D is perhaps TRBD2 (6 bases). Trimming left V 0 bases short and J 3 bases short, with 10 bases between. The CDR3 consists of 14 residues. CDR1 and CDR2 (germline): SGDLS, YYNGEE.

V is TRBV4-2 and J is TRBJ2-7; 11 bases match TRBD2. Germline values: CDR1 LGHNA, CDR2 YNFKEQ. V shed 4 bases and J 0 bases; nucleotides not matched to a gene: 11. The CDR3 consists of 18 residues. CDR3 residues: CASSPGTSGNRYSYEQYF. CDR3 nucleotides: TGTGCCAGCAGCCCGGGGACTAGCGGAAACCGATACTCCTACGAGCAGTACTTC.

The rearrangement joins TRBV30 to TRBJ1-3; TRBD1 might be the D (6 bases). CDR1 is GTSNPN and CDR2 is SVGIG in the germline V gene (reference sequence). V was cut by 5 bases and J by 0 bases, with 11 bases left in between. The length of the CDR3 is 14 residues. The CDR3 loop is CAWATGLSGNTIYF. CDR3 in DNA: TGTGCCTGGGCCACAGGGCTCTCTGGAAACACCATATATTTT.

This chain links TRBV27 with TRBJ1-2; no clear D gene. Trimming removed 6 bases at V and 4 bases at J, with 9 bases between. Germline CDR1 and CDR2: MNHEY and SMNVEV (reference sequence). The CDR3 is made up of 12 amino acids. The CDR3 DNA follows: TGTGCCAGCAGGGGCGCGTTCTATGGCTACACCTTC. Residues: CASRGAFYGYTF.

This chain connects TRBV5-1 to TRBJ2-1; D perhaps matches TRBD2 (6 bases). The germline CDR1 and CDR2 sequences are SGHRS and YFSETQ. The CDR3 has 15 amino acids. Trimming removed 4 bases from V and 6 bases from J, with 17 bases in between. CDR3 residues: CASSLRDWSANEQFF. Written as DNA, the CDR3 is TGCGCCAGCAGCCTACGGGACTGGTCTGCCAATGAGCAGTTCTTC. The complete variable domain, with remaining parts taken from reference TRBV5-1 and TRBJ2-1, reads KAGVTQTPRYLIKTRGQQVTLSCSPISGHRSVSWYQQTPGQGLQFLFEYFSETQRNKGNFPGRFSGRQFSNSRSEMNVSTLELGDSALYLCASSLRDWSANEQFFGPGTRLTVL.

This chain uses TRBV2 with TRBJ2-1; D is uncertain. V shed 3 bases and J shed 9 bases, with 12 bases lying between them. The germline V gene has CDR1 SNHLY and CDR2 FYNNEI. There are 13 residues in the CDR3. The CDR3 DNA reads as TGTGCCAGCAGTGACGGCAGGTCATCTGAGCAGTTCTTC. Amino acid sequence: CASSDGRSSEQFF.

The chain is built from TRBV29-1 and TRBJ2-7, with 9 nucleotides matching TRBD2. Trimming removed 1 base from V and 6 bases from J; junction bases left unmatched: 7. The CDR3 loop spans 14 amino acids. CDR1 is SQVTM and CDR2 is ANQGSEA in the germline V gene. The CDR3 protein is CSVEGLREGFEQYF. The CDR3 coding sequence is TGCAGCGTTGAAGGGCTGCGGGAGGGGTTCGAGCAGTACTTC.

The V call is TRBV28, the J call TRBJ2-7; TRBD1 agrees at 10 bases. Germline-derived CDR1 and CDR2 are MDHEN and SYDVKM. The CDR3 runs to 15 residues. V shed 4 bases and J 7 bases; nucleotides not matched to a gene: 10. CDR3 nucleotides: TGTGCCAGCAGTTCCCCCGGGACAGGGGTGTGGGAGCAGTACTTC. Its translation: CASSSPGTGVWEQYF.

V is TRBV25-1 and J is TRBJ2-2; TRBD2 might be the D (6 bases). This CDR3 contains 13 residues. Germline V gene sequence: CDR1 MGHDK, CDR2 SYGVNS. The V end lost 5 bases, the J end lost 4 bases, and 8 bases lay between the germline ends. The CDR3 protein is CASSRGGTGELFF. Here the CDR3 DNA reads TGTGCCAGCAGTAGGGGAGGCACCGGGGAGCTGTTTTTT.

This clone was seen only a few times. The chain has TRBV2 and TRBJ2-5, with a weak D call TRBD1 (5 bases). The CDR3 consists of 14 residues. The V gene's germline CDR1 is SNHLY and CDR2 FYNNEI. V dropped 4 bases and J dropped 5 bases, with 14 bases sitting between them. The chain's CDR3 is CASSGAGIRETQYF. As DNA, the CDR3 is TGTGCCAGCAGTGGGGCAGGGATCCGGGAGACCCAGTACTTC. The full variable domain, in which reference TRBV2 and TRBJ2-5 provide the parts outside the CDR3, is EPEVTQTPSHQVTQMGQEVILRCVPISNHLYFYWYRQILGQKVEFLVSFYNNEISEKSEIFDDQFSVERPDGSNFTLKIRSTKLEDSAMYFCASSGAGIRETQYFGPGTRLLVL.

This clone was seen only a few times. In nucleotides, the CDR3 is TGTGCCAGCAGCTCTAGAAGGGGCGGTTCGCCTCCCTACGAGCAGTACTTC. This encodes CASSSRRGGSPPYEQYF. This chain links TRBV7-6 with TRBJ2-7; possible D gene TRBD1, 5 bases. The CDR3 is 17 amino acids. The germline CDR1 and CDR2 sequences are SGHVS and FNYEAQ. Trimming took off 4 bases at V and 2 bases at J, with 21 bases between the two ends.

This clone was seen a few times. The rearrangement links TRBV6-5 to TRBJ1-1, with a tentative D call TRBD1 (6 bases). The length of the CDR3 is 14 residues. Germline loops: CDR1 MNHEY, CDR2 SVGAGI. Trimming took off 2 bases at V and 0 bases at J, with 7 bases between the two ends. CDR3 coding DNA: TGTGCCAGCAGTTACGGGACATTGAACACTGAAGCTTTCTTT. Translated: CASSYGTLNTEAFF.

This clone was recorded a few times. The V and J genes are TRBV10-3 and TRBJ2-5, with D perhaps matching TRBD2 (5 bases). The germline CDR1 and CDR2 sequences are ENHRY and SYGVKD. CDR3 length: 14 amino acids. With 3 bases removed from V and 1 base from J, the gap between germline ends came to 9 bases. CDR3 nucleotides: TGTGCCATCAGTGATAACGGAGGCCAAGAGACCCAGTACTTC. Amino acid sequence: CAISDNGGQETQYF.

The rearrangement joins TRBV27 to TRBJ2-1; 10 bases match TRBD2. The CDR3 contains 17 residues. Germline CDR1 and CDR2: MNHEY and SMNVEV (reference sequence). V shed 6 bases, J shed 2 bases, and the junction held 10 bases outside the gene matches. CDR3 region: CASSRPSSGRAYNEQFF. In DNA form, the CDR3 reads TGTGCCAGCAGCCGACCCTCGAGCGGGAGGGCCTACAATGAGCAGTTCTTC.

The chain joins TRBV2 to TRBJ2-1; D may be TRBD1 (6 bases). The CDR3 has 19 residues. Germline-derived CDR1 and CDR2 are SNHLY and FYNNEI. V lost 2 bases, J lost 6 bases, and 26 bases lay in between. The CDR3 DNA sequence: TGTGCCAGCAGTGAAAGGGTATATTTCACAGGGCCTCTTCGCAATGAGCAGTTCTTC. Translated, it gives CASSERVYFTGPLRNEQFF.

This chain uses TRBV28 with TRBJ2-7, with a possible D match to TRBD2 (5 bases). V lost 1 base and J lost 11, with 12 bases in between. This CDR3 contains 12 residues. The germline V gene has CDR1 MDHEN and CDR2 SYDVKM. The CDR3 is CASSLLGFSEYF. Here the CDR3 DNA reads TGTGCCAGCAGTTTATTGGGTTTTAGCGAGTACTTC.